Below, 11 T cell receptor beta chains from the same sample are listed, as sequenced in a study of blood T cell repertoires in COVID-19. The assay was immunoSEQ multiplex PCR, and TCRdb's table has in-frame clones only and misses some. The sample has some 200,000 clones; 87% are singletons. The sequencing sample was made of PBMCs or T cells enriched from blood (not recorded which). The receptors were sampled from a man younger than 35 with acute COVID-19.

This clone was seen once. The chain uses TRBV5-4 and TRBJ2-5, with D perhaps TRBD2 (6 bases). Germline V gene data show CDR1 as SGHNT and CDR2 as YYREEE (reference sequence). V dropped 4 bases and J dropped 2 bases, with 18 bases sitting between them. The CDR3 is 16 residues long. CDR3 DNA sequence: TGTGCCAGCAGCCACCCTAGCGTACCTCCGCAAGAGACCCAGTACTTC. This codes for CASSHPSVPPQETQYF.

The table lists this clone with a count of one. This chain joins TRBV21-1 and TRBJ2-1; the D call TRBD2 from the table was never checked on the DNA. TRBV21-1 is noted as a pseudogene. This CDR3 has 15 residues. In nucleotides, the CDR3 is TGTGCCAGCCGAGAGAGCGGGAGCGAGGACAATGAGCAGTTCTTC. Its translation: CASRESGSEDNEQFF.

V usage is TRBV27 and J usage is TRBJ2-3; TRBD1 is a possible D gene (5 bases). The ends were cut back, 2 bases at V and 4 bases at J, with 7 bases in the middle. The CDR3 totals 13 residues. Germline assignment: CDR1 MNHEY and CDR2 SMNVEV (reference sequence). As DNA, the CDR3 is TGTGCCAGCAGTTTACAGGGCTCAGATACGCAGTATTTT. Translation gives CASSLQGSDTQYF.

The CDR3 spells CASSEQGVRADTQYF. The CDR3 region has the DNA TGTGCCAGCAGCGAACAGGGGGTGAGGGCAGATACGCAGTATTTT. The chain recombines TRBV7-9 with TRBJ2-3; TRBD1 matches 8 bases. Germline loops: CDR1 SEHNR, CDR2 FQNEAQ (reference sequence). After removal of 5 bases from V and 4 bases from J, the junction contained 8 bases not matched to a gene. The CDR3 is 15 amino acids.

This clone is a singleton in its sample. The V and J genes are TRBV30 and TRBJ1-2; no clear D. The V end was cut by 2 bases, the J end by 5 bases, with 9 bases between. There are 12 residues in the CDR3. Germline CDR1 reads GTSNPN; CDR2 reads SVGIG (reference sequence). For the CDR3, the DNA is TGTGCCTGGAGTAATTCGGAGTATGGCTACACCTTC. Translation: CAWSNSEYGYTF.

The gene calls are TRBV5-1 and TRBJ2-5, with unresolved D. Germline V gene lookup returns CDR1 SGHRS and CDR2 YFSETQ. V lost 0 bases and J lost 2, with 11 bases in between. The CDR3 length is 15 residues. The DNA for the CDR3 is TGCGCCAGCAGCTTGGATGGCGCGGATCAAGAGACCCAGTACTTC. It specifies CASSLDGADQETQYF.

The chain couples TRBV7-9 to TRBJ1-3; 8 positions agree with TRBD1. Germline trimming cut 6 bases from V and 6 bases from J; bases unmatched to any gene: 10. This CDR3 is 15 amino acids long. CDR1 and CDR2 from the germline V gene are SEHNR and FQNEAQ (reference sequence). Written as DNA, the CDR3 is TGTGCCAGCAGGCAGGCAGGGGGCATAGAAAACACCATATATTTT. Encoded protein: CASRQAGGIENTIYF.

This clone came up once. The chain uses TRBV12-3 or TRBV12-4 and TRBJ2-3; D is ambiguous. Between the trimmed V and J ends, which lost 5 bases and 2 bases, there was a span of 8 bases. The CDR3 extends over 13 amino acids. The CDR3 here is CASSHLYTDTQYF. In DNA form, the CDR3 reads TGTGCCAGCAGTCACCTATACACAGATACGCAGTATTTT.

CDR3 amino acids: CASSLGGGGDEQYF. CDR3 bases: TGTGCCAGCAGCTTAGGGGGGGGAGGGGACGAGCAGTACTTC. The V gene is TRBV11-2, the J gene TRBJ2-7; 7 bases are shared with TRBD2. The CDR3 consists of 14 residues. The V segment lost 1 base and the J segment 5 bases; nucleotides outside the gene matches: 5. Germline assignment: CDR1 SGHAT and CDR2 FQNNGV.

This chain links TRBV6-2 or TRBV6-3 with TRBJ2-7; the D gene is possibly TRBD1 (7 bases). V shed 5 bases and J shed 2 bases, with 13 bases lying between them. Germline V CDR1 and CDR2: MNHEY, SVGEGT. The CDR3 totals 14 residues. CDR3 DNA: TGTGCCAGCAGTGGCGGGACAGCGACCTACGAGCAGTACTTC. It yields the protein CASSGGTATYEQYF.

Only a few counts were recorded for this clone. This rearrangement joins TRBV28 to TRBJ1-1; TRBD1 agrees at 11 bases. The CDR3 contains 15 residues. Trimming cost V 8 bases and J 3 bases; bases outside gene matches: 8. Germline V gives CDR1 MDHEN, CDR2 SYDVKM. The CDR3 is CASGWTGGTDTEAFF. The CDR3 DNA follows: TGTGCCAGCGGGTGGACAGGGGGCACCGACACTGAAGCTTTCTTT. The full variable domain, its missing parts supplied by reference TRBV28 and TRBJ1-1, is DVKVTQSSRYLVKRTGEKVFLECVQDMDHENMFWYRQDPGLGLRLIYFSYDVKMKEKGDIPEGYSVSREKKERFSLILESASTNQTSMYLCASGWTGGTDTEAFFGQGTRLTVV.